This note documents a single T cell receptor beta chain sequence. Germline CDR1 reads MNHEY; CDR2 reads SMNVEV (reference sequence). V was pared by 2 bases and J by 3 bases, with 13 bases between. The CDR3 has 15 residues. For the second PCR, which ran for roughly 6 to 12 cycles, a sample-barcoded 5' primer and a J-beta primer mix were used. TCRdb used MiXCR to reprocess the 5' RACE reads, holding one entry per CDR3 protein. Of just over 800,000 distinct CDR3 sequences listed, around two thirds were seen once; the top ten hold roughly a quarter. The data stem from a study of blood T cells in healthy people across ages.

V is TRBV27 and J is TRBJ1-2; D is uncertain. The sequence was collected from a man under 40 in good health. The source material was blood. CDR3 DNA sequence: TGTGCCAGCAGTTTAGACGGCCTAACCCACTATGGCTACACCTTC. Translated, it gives CASSLDGLTHYGYTF.